This passage covers 15 T cell receptor beta chains from one sample sequenced in a study of identifying expanded T cells in peripheral blood. This table comes from immunoSEQ multiplex PCR, and its TCRdb copy is limited to in-frame clones, with some not included. The sample lists approximately 130,000 clones; 84% were seen once. The sequenced sample consisted of blood. The receptors derive from a person between 18 and 75 years old in good health.

The chain employs TRBV6-5 and TRBJ2-7; 12 nucleotides line up with TRBD1. After removal of 6 bases from V and 4 bases from J, the junction contained 7 bases not matched to a gene. CDR3 length equals 15 residues. Germline loops: CDR1 MNHEY, CDR2 SVGAGI. Written as DNA, the CDR3 is TGTGCCAGCAGCAAAAGGGGACAGGGGGCGTACGAGCAGTACTTC. Protein: CASSKRGQGAYEQYF.

This clone was counted between two and nine times. This sample includes further DNA sequences coding for the same CDR3. The J gene is TRBJ1-2, the V gene TRBV7-9; 7 bases are a match to TRBD1. Germline CDR1 reads SEHNR; CDR2 reads FQNEAQ (reference sequence). CDR3 length: 12 amino acids. V was clipped by 5 bases and J by 4 bases; unmatched bases: 1. CDR3 protein: CASSRDSYGYTF. Written as DNA, the CDR3 is TGTGCCAGCAGCCGGGACAGCTATGGCTACACCTTC.

This chain links TRBV6-6 with TRBJ2-3, with D unclear. Germline lookup yields CDR1 MNHNY and CDR2 SVGAGI (reference sequence). The CDR3 runs 14 residues. The V end lost 5 bases, the J end lost 1 base, and 10 bases lay between the germline ends. Here the CDR3 DNA reads TGTGCCAGCAGTCTACTTGGAGGCACAGATACGCAGTATTTT. As protein: CASSLLGGTDTQYF.

The chain joins TRBV18 to TRBJ2-3; maybe TRBD2 (6 bases). The germline gives CDR1 KGHSH, CDR2 LQKENI. This CDR3 comprises 16 residues. Trimming took off 3 bases at V and 0 bases at J, with 13 bases between the two ends. The CDR3: CASSPRGTGSTDTQYF. The CDR3 DNA reads as TGTGCCAGCTCACCCCGGGGGACTGGCAGCACAGATACGCAGTATTTT. The full variable domain, in which reference TRBV18 and TRBJ2-3 provide the parts outside the CDR3, is NAGVMQNPRHLVRRRGQEARLRCSPMKGHSHVYWYRQLPEEGLKFMVYLQKENIIDESGMPKERFSAEFPKEGPSILRIQQVVRGDSAAYFCASSPRGTGSTDTQYFGPGTRLTVL.

A word on this clone: One end of the junction varies from germline; a read error may be responsible. This chain connects TRBV15 to TRBJ1-5; 7 bases map to TRBD1. Germline-derived CDR1 and CDR2 are LNHNV and YYDKDF (reference sequence). The CDR3 covers 15 residues. The CDR3 reads CATSGDRASNQPQHF. For the CDR3, the DNA is TGTGCCACCAGCGGAGACAGGGCAAGCAATCAGCCCCAGCATTTT.

This clone was seen a single time. The V and J genes are TRBV27 and TRBJ1-5; D remains unclear. This CDR3 has 14 amino acids. Germline V CDR1 and CDR2: MNHEY, SMNVEV (reference sequence). Trimming removed 4 bases at V and 0 bases at J, with 7 bases between. CDR3 residues: CASSYGDSNQPQHF. The CDR3 DNA is TGTGCCAGCAGTTACGGGGATAGCAATCAGCCCCAGCATTTT.

This clone occurred a few times. The chain combines TRBV2 with TRBJ1-1; D is undetermined. V gave up 5 bases and J gave up 0 bases, with 7 bases separating them. CDR1 SNHLY and CDR2 FYNNEI come from the germline V gene. The CDR3 is made up of 13 amino acids. The CDR3 spells CASSWTLNTEAFF. The CDR3 region has the DNA TGTGCCAGCAGTTGGACTCTGAACACTGAAGCTTTCTTT.

This clone was observed once. The chain recombines TRBV6-1 with TRBJ1-3; no clear D gene. This CDR3 is built from 15 residues. Trimming left V 4 bases short and J 1 base short, with 11 bases between. Germline V gene sequence: CDR1 MNHNS, CDR2 SASEGT. CDR3 in DNA: TGTGCCAGCAGTGGGAACCGGCTATCTGGAAACACCATATATTTT. Translation: CASSGNRLSGNTIYF.

J is TRBJ1-2 and V is TRBV6-1, with D maybe TRBD1 (5 bases). The CDR3 contains 14 residues. The V end lost 6 bases, the J end lost 2 bases, and 13 bases lay between the germline ends. CDR1 and CDR2 from the germline V gene are MNHNS and SASEGT. The CDR3 loop reads CASRRGSSNYGYTF. DNA for the CDR3: TGTGCCAGCAGAAGGGGCTCCTCAAACTATGGCTACACCTTC.

The chain has TRBV5-1 and TRBJ1-1; D is unresolved. The V end lost 4 bases, the J end lost 5 bases, and 12 bases lay between the germline ends. Looked up from germline, CDR1 is SGHRS and CDR2 is YFSETQ. CDR3 size: 13 residues. Written as DNA, the CDR3 is TGCGCCAGCAGCACCCCGGTCGGGACTGAAGCTTTCTTT. It is translated as CASSTPVGTEAFF.

The rearrangement links TRBV7-9 to TRBJ2-1, with 10 bases lining up with TRBD2. CDR1 is SEHNR, CDR2 FQNEAQ, per germline (reference sequence). The CDR3 has 15 residues. V was pared by 6 bases and J by 12 bases, with 14 bases of the junction left unmatched. CDR3 protein: CASRAGTSDLLRQFF. As DNA, the CDR3 is TGTGCCAGCAGGGCCGGGACTAGCGACCTACTTCGGCAGTTCTTC.

The gene calls are TRBV2 and TRBJ2-5, with a possible D match to TRBD2 (6 bases). V was shortened by 6 bases and J by 5 bases, with 13 bases between the two germline ends. The CDR3 is made up of 13 amino acids. Germline-derived CDR1 and CDR2 are SNHLY and FYNNEI. Here the CDR3 DNA reads TGTGCCAGCAGAAGAGGGGCGGGGGAGACCCAGTACTTC. Residues: CASRRGAGETQYF. Supplemented by reference TRBV2 and TRBJ2-5, the full variable domain reads EPEVTQTPSHQVTQMGQEVILRCVPISNHLYFYWYRQILGQKVEFLVSFYNNEISEKSEIFDDQFSVERPDGSNFTLKIRSTKLEDSAMYFCASRRGAGETQYFGPGTRLLVL.

The chain is built from TRBV29-1 and TRBJ1-1; 7 bases are a match to TRBD1. The CDR3 contains 14 residues. The germline gives CDR1 SQVTM, CDR2 ANQGSEA. V was pared by 6 bases and J by 8 bases, with 15 bases of the junction left unmatched. The CDR3 DNA is TGCAGCGTCACCATTAAAGAAACAGGGGCAGAAGCTTTCTTT. Protein product: CSVTIKETGAEAFF.

This chain joins TRBV7-2 and TRBJ1-4; 8 bases agree with TRBD1. With V trimmed by 5 bases and J by 8 bases, 7 bases remained unmatched. The CDR3 has 14 amino acids. Germline-derived CDR1 and CDR2 are SGHTA and FQGNSA. In DNA form, the CDR3 reads TGTGCCAGCAGCGTAAACAGGGGGGCGGAAAAACTGTTTTTT. Amino acids: CASSVNRGAEKLFF.

The chain joins TRBV18 to TRBJ2-1; weak D call: TRBD1 (5 bases). This CDR3 has 16 residues. Trimming pared 5 bases from V and 5 bases from J, leaving 19 bases between. The germline V gene encodes CDR1 KGHSH and CDR2 LQKENI. CDR3: CASSEPMTAPNNEQFF. The CDR3 nucleotides are TGTGCCAGCTCAGAGCCTATGACAGCCCCCAACAATGAGCAGTTCTTC.